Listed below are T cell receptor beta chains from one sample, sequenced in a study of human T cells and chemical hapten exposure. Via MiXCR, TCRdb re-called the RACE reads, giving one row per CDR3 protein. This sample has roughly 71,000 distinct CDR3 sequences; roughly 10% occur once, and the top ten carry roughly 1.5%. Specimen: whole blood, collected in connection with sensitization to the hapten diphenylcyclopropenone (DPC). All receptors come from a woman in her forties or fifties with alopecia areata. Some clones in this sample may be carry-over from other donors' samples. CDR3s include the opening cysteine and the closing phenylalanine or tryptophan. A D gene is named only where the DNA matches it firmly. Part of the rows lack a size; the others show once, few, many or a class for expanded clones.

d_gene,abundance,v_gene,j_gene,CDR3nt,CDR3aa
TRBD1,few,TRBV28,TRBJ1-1,TGTGCCAGCAGTTCGGGCTCACAGGGGGGCACTGAAGCTTTCTTT,CASSSGSQGGTEAFF
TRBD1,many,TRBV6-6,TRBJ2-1,TGTGCCAGCAGTTACGAGAGCGGACAGGGGAGGCCAACTGAGCAGTTCTTC,CASSYESGQGRPTEQFF
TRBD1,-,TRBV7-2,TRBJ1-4,TGTGCCAGCAGCCCCTTGCAGGGGGCAGGGGAAAAACTGTTTTTT,CASSPLQGAGEKLFF
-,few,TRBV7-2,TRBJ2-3,TGTGCCAGCAGCGCGGGGAGCACAGATACGCAGTATTTT,CASSAGSTDTQYF
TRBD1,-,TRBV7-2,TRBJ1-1,TGTGCCAGCAGCTTAGGAGGGGGACAGATTGAAGCTTTCTTT,CASSLGGGQIEAFF
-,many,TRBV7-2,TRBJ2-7,TGTGCCAGCAGCTTAGGTACCTACGAGCAGTACTTC,CASSLGTYEQYF
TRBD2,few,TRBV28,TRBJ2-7,TGTGCCAGCAGCCTTCGGACTAGCGGGAGCTCCTACGAGCAGTACTTC,CASSLRTSGSSYEQYF
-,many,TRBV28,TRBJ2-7,TGTGCCAGCAGTTTTCGCGGAAGCTCCTACGAGCAGTACTTC,CASSFRGSSYEQYF
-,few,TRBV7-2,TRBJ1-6,TGTGCCAGCAGCTTAGTTTCAGGAACAGTTGGAAATTCACCCCTCCACTTT,CASSLVSGTVGNSPLHF
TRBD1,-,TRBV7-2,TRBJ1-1,TGTGCCAGCAGCTTAGGCGGACAGGGGAACACTGAAGCTTTCTTT,CASSLGGQGNTEAFF
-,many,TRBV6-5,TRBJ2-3,TGTGCCAGCAGTTACTCATGGGGGGATAGCACAGATACGCAGTATTTT,CASSYSWGDSTDTQYF
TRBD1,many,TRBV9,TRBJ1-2,TGTGCCAGCAGCCCCACAACAGGGGCGAACTATGGCTACACCTTC,CASSPTTGANYGYTF
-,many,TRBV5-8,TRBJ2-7,TGTGCCAGCAGCCTGAGCTCCTACGAGCAGTACTTC,CASSLSSYEQYF
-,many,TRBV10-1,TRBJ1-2,TGCGCCAGCAGGGGACCGCGGCCGGCGAGCTATGGCTACACCTTC,CASRGPRPASYGYTF
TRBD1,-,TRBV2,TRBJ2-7,TGTGCCAGTGGACAGGGACGGGACCAATACGAGCAGTACTTC,CASGQGRDQYEQYF